This TCR beta chain emerged from a study of blood T cell repertoires in COVID-19. Whole-study context: Sites across the United States, Italy and Spain contributed samples from acute and convalescent COVID-19. PBMCs, B-cell-depleted T cells, or T cells were the source of the cDNA or gDNA that made up the material.

In the original workflow: Reference gene primer amplification yielded estimated nucleated cell counts. The method was immunoSEQ multiplex PCR; TCRdb's version includes in-frame clones alone and lacks a portion of them. V, J and clone size derive from that table, while D and trimming were established from the DNA sequence. This table holds around 300,000 clones, just over 85% found once. The germline V gene has CDR1 LNHDA and CDR2 SQIVND (reference sequence). This CDR3 is 15 amino acids long. The trim removed 5 bases at V and 2 bases at J, leaving 3 bases unmatched. Specimen: peripheral blood. V usage is TRBV19 and J usage is TRBJ2-1; 10 bases match TRBD1. The receptor's source is a woman younger than 45 with active or convalescent COVID-19. CDR3 nucleotide sequence: TGTGCCAGTAGTCCCGGGACAGGGGCCTACAATGAGCAGTTCTTC. Its protein product is CASSPGTGAYNEQFF.